These T cell receptor beta chains were read from a single sample in a study of blood T cell repertoires in COVID-19. Sequenced by immunoSEQ multiplex PCR; TCRdb stores in-frame clones only, minus some. This table has approximately 36,000 clones, around four fifths appearing once. Sequenced input: peripheral blood. The source of these receptors is a man aged 45-65 years with active COVID-19. The CDR3 runs from the conserved cysteine through the conserved F or W. The order of the fields is V gene, D gene, J gene, clone size, CDR3 DNA, CDR3 protein. D genes are given only for firm matches. Not all rows give a size; the values are once, few, many and, for expanded clones, a class.

v_gene: TRBV24-1; d_gene: NA; j_gene: TRBJ2-5; abundance: NA; CDR3nt: TGTGCCACCAGTGCCGGGACCGGGGGGACCCAGTACTTC; CDR3aa: CATSAGTGGTQYF
v_gene: TRBV9; d_gene: TRBD2; j_gene: TRBJ2-1; abundance: once; CDR3nt: TGTGCCAGCAGCAACAGGCGGGGGACTAGCAGAGACAATGAGCAGTTCTTC; CDR3aa: CASSNRRGTSRDNEQFF
v_gene: TRBV10-2; d_gene: NA; j_gene: TRBJ2-1; abundance: NA; CDR3nt: TGCGCCAGCCGGTGGGAGAATGAGCAGTTCTTC; CDR3aa: CASRWENEQFF
v_gene: TRBV5-1; d_gene: NA; j_gene: TRBJ2-2; abundance: once; CDR3nt: TGCGCCAGCAGCTACAGGAACGCGAACACCGGGGAGCTGTTTTTT; CDR3aa: CASSYRNANTGELFF
v_gene: TRBV6-4; d_gene: TRBD2; j_gene: TRBJ2-7; abundance: NA; CDR3nt: TGTGCCAGCAGTGACCCACGGCTAGCGGGGGCCTCACAATTATACGAGCAGTACTTC; CDR3aa: CASSDPRLAGASQLYEQYF
v_gene: TRBV5-4; d_gene: NA; j_gene: TRBJ2-3; abundance: NA; CDR3nt: TGTGCCAGCAGCCCAGGGAAGGGCACTAGCACAGATACGCAGTATTTT; CDR3aa: CASSPGKGTSTDTQYF
v_gene: TRBV6-5; d_gene: NA; j_gene: TRBJ2-1; abundance: NA; CDR3nt: TGTGCCAGCAGTCGTCCCTCGGGTCCAGGAGGTCAGTTCTTC; CDR3aa: CASSRPSGPGGQFF
v_gene: TRBV5-1; d_gene: NA; j_gene: TRBJ1-2; abundance: NA; CDR3nt: TGCGCCAGCAGCTTAACATTAGGACACCCCAACTATGGCTACACCTTC; CDR3aa: CASSLTLGHPNYGYTF
v_gene: TRBV29-1; d_gene: TRBD2; j_gene: TRBJ2-5; abundance: NA; CDR3nt: TGCAGCGCCCCACTAGCGGGGGGGTTGGAGACCCAGTACTTC; CDR3aa: CSAPLAGGLETQYF
v_gene: TRBV27; d_gene: TRBD1; j_gene: TRBJ1-6; abundance: few; CDR3nt: TGTGCCAGCAGTCCAGGCCCGGGACAGGAAAATTCACCCCTCCACTTT; CDR3aa: CASSPGPGQENSPLHF
v_gene: TRBV5-4; d_gene: TRBD2; j_gene: TRBJ2-3; abundance: NA; CDR3nt: TGTGCCAGCAGCTTGGTGTTAGCGGGGGGAAACACAGATACGCAGTATTTT; CDR3aa: CASSLVLAGGNTDTQYF
v_gene: TRBV7-8; d_gene: TRBD2; j_gene: TRBJ2-3; abundance: NA; CDR3nt: TGTGCCAGCAGCTTAGGGTGGGGGAGCGGGGGGATCGCAGATACGCAGTATTTT; CDR3aa: CASSLGWGSGGIADTQYF
v_gene: TRBV15; d_gene: TRBD2; j_gene: TRBJ2-5; abundance: NA; CDR3nt: TGTGCCACCAGCAGCCCTGGGACTAGCGGGGAGACCCAGTACTTC; CDR3aa: CATSSPGTSGETQYF
v_gene: TRBV24-1; d_gene: NA; j_gene: TRBJ1-2; abundance: NA; CDR3nt: TGTGCCACCAGTACAGAGCAAAACTATGGCTACACCTTC; CDR3aa: CATSTEQNYGYTF